This T cell receptor beta chain was documented in a study of Ad26.COV2.S vaccination and SARS-CoV-2 variants. Study outcomes and limitations: An underestimation of total T cell responses may have resulted from the TCR breadth and depth analyses. Vaccinees reportedly had broad spike-specific CD8+ and CD4+ T cell responses. Vaccine and placebo groups showed comparable non-spike TCR breadth.

Clones were sequenced by immunoSEQ multiplex PCR, and TCRdb holds only the in-frame ones, with some missing. The sample contains under 500,000 clones, around 93% of which appear only once. The treatment: some 19 received Ad26.COV2.S at low or high dose, single or two shots; 5 received placebo; per-sample allocation not given. Each sample was drawn 63 days after the first injection (of vaccine or placebo). Ad26 vector vaccine expressed Wuhan-strain SARS-CoV-2 spike. Concerning this clone itself: Its target is unknown.

The CDR3 consists of 12 residues. V is TRBV21-1 and J is TRBJ2-7. TRBV21-1 is a recognized pseudogene. The TCR originated in a person between 18 and 59 years old who received the Ad26.COV2.S COVID-19 vaccine or a placebo. The sequencing here drew on peripheral blood, taken in a trial of Ad26.COV2.S vaccine versus placebo. DNA of the CDR3: TGTGCCAGCAGGAGGGGGGCCCACGAGCAGTACTTC. Protein product: CASRRGAHEQYF.